This T cell receptor beta chain was documented in a study of blood T cell repertoires in COVID-19. Produced via immunoSEQ multiplex PCR; TCRdb's table is partial and in-frame only. In the table there are 150,000 or so clones, roughly nine tenths of which are singletons. The sample was peripheral blood. The origin of this receptor is a woman between 70 and 85 years old with acute or convalescent COVID-19.

The CDR3 nucleotides read TGTGCCAGCACCCCCACTGGAGGTGAAAAACTGTTTTTT. It yields the protein CASTPTGGEKLFF. V usage is TRBV9 and J usage is TRBJ1-4; D is unclear. V shed 6 bases and J shed 7 bases, with 13 bases lying between them. The CDR3 length is 13 residues. Germline CDR1 SGDLS, CDR2 YYNGEE.